Following are 31 T cell receptor beta chains from one sample sequenced in a study of blood T cell repertoires in COVID-19 (dated by TCRdb to 2019 to 2021). The library was made by the immunoSEQ multiplex PCR assay. TCRdb took this table from immuneACCESS and kept in-frame rearrangements with V and J called. Such tables lack part of the clones; where checked against another copy, unresolved V genes explain under half of the gap, and the rest is unexplained. The sample table records about 70,000 clones; more than 75% of these occur just once. The ten most abundant clones make up roughly 8% of the sample. What was sequenced was peripheral blood. The receptor set was obtained from a human donor in a cohort sampled during active COVID-19.

The rearrangement joins TRBV6-2 or TRBV6-3 to TRBJ2-7, with TRBD1 matching 7 bases. There are 15 residues in the CDR3. Germline-derived CDR1 and CDR2 are MNHEY and SVGEGT. With 5 bases clipped from V and 2 bases from J, the junction kept 9 bases outside the gene matches. The chain's CDR3 is CASSGFDRETYEQYF. The CDR3, as DNA: TGTGCCAGCAGTGGATTCGACAGGGAGACCTACGAGCAGTACTTC.

The chain joins TRBV27 to TRBJ1-2; 8 positions match TRBD1. Germline loops: CDR1 MNHEY, CDR2 SMNVEV (reference sequence). The CDR3 sequence is 13 residues long. The V segment lost 4 bases and the J segment 4 bases; nucleotides outside the gene matches: 2. The DNA for the CDR3 is TGTGCCAGCAGTTCGGGACAGGTCTATGGCTACACCTTC. Protein sequence: CASSSGQVYGYTF.

This rearrangement joins TRBV6-5 to TRBJ2-7; TRBD2 agrees at 9 bases. V lost 6 bases to trimming and J lost 0 bases; unmatched junction nucleotides: 6. The CDR3 runs to 15 residues. Looked up from germline, CDR1 is MNHEY and CDR2 is SVGAGI. The CDR3: CASRVKRGDSYEQYF. The CDR3 DNA sequence: TGTGCCAGCAGAGTGAAGCGGGGGGACTCCTACGAGCAGTACTTC.

The V call is TRBV19, the J call TRBJ1-2; the D gene is possibly TRBD1 (5 bases). Deletions cut 3 bases from V and 3 bases from J, with 11 bases between. The CDR3 has 14 residues. Looked up from germline, CDR1 is LNHDA and CDR2 is SQIVND (reference sequence). The CDR3 DNA reads TGTGCCAGTAGTATGAGCAGGGATCACTATGGCTACACCTTC. It is translated as CASSMSRDHYGYTF.

In this sample, this clone turned up once. This chain links TRBV5-3 with TRBJ1-2, with D uncertain. TRBV5-3 is recorded as an ORF, its role being uncertain. Trimming stripped 1 base from V and 4 bases from J, with 11 bases between. The length of the CDR3 is 14 residues. The CDR3 DNA reads as TGTGCCAGAAGCTTGCTGGGCGGGTTCTATGGCTACACCTTC. It codes for CARSLLGGFYGYTF.

For the CDR3, the DNA is TGTGCCAGCAGCGAGAGGACAGGGGGTAATGAAAAACTGTTTTTT. Its translation is CASSERTGGNEKLFF. The V call is TRBV5-6, the J call TRBJ1-4; TRBD1 matches at 10 bases. CDR3 length: 15 amino acids. With 4 bases clipped from V and 4 bases from J, the junction kept 4 bases outside the gene matches. CDR1 and CDR2 from the germline V gene are SGHDT and YYEEEE. Full variable domain (remainder filled in from reference TRBV5-6 and TRBJ1-4): DAGVTQSPTHLIKTRGQQVTLRCSPKSGHDTVSWYQQALGQGPQFIFQYYEEEERQRGNFPDRFSGHQFPNYSSELNVNALLLGDSALYLCASSERTGGNEKLFFGSGTQLSVL.

The rearrangement uses TRBV12-3 or TRBV12-4 and TRBJ2-1, with 7 nucleotides matching TRBD1. The V segment lost 8 bases and the J segment 8 bases; nucleotides outside the gene matches: 9. This CDR3 contains 13 residues. The CDR3 sequence is CASGDSRVDEQFF. In DNA form, the CDR3 reads TGTGCCAGCGGGGACAGCCGCGTGGATGAGCAGTTCTTC.

The chain joins TRBV29-1 to TRBJ1-5; 8 nucleotides align to TRBD1. V shed 6 bases and J 2 bases; nucleotides not matched to a gene: 9. CDR3 length equals 15 residues. Per the germline V gene, CDR1 is SQVTM and CDR2 is ANQGSEA. CDR3 nucleotide sequence: TGCAGCGTGGCGGGTGGACAGGGCGGCAATCAGCCCCAGCATTTT. Translated: CSVAGGQGGNQPQHF.

V gene TRBV12-3 or TRBV12-4 combines with J gene TRBJ2-7; 7 bases are a match to TRBD1. The CDR3 runs 12 residues. V lost 3 bases to trimming and J lost 10 bases; unmatched junction nucleotides: 6. The CDR3 DNA is TGTGCCAGCAGTTTCCAGGGGGTTGATCAGTACTTC. Its translation: CASSFQGVDQYF.

The chain has TRBV7-9 and TRBJ1-2; D possibly corresponds to TRBD1 (6 bases). V lost 8 bases to trimming and J lost 4 bases, with 14 bases between them. The germline V gene has CDR1 SEHNR and CDR2 FQNEAQ (reference sequence). This CDR3 spans 13 amino acids. The CDR3 DNA sequence: TGTGCCAGCGTACGGGACACCGCCTATGGCTACACCTTC. Residues: CASVRDTAYGYTF. The full variable domain, completed using reference TRBV7-9 and TRBJ1-2, is DTGVSQNPRHKITKRGQNVTFRCDPISEHNRLYWYRQTLGQGPEFLTYFQNEAQLEKSRLLSDRFSAERPKGSFSTLEIQRTEQGDSAMYLCASVRDTAYGYTFGSGTRLTVV.

This rearrangement joins TRBV11-2 to TRBJ1-5, with D perhaps TRBD1 (5 bases). The CDR3 runs 17 residues. The ends were cut back, 3 bases at V and 1 base at J, with 16 bases in the middle. Per germline, CDR1 SGHAT and CDR2 FQNNGV. The DNA for the CDR3 is TGTGCCAGCAGCTTGGGTCGGGGGATGGCGAGCAATCAGCCCCAGCATTTT. Translation gives CASSLGRGMASNQPQHF.

This chain joins TRBV19 and TRBJ2-7, with 11 bases matching TRBD1. Unmatched junction bases numbered 8, after V lost 3 bases and J lost 4 bases. Germline CDR1 is LNHDA and CDR2 is SQIVND (reference sequence). There are 16 residues in the CDR3. The CDR3 nucleotides read TGTGCCAGTAGTATTCCGCGGACAGGGGGCGGTTACGAGCAGTACTTC. Amino acids: CASSIPRTGGGYEQYF.

The chain couples TRBV5-1 to TRBJ1-1; TRBD1 matches 7 bases. Germline V gene lookup returns CDR1 SGHRS and CDR2 YFSETQ. Losses at the gene ends were 2 bases for V and 3 bases for J; bases not matched to a gene: 1. The CDR3 consists of 13 residues. CDR3 bases: TGCGCCAGCAGCTTCACAGGGGACACTGAAGCTTTCTTT. This sequence encodes CASSFTGDTEAFF.

This chain connects TRBV24-1 to TRBJ1-4; the match to TRBD1 covers 11 bases. Per germline, CDR1 KGHDR and CDR2 SFDVKD. The trim removed 8 bases at V and 5 bases at J, leaving 12 bases unmatched. The CDR3 totals 17 residues. The CDR3 nucleotides are TGTGCCACCAATGGGACAGGGGGTAAGGCCACGAATGAAAAACTGTTTTTT. It translates to CATNGTGGKATNEKLFF.

This chain links TRBV11-2 with TRBJ2-7; 7 bases align to TRBD1. The length of the CDR3 is 16 residues. Looked up from germline, CDR1 is SGHAT and CDR2 is FQNNGV. V shed 5 bases, J shed 2 bases, and the junction held 12 bases outside the gene matches. CDR3 sequence reads: CASSLDRDRVAYEQYF. CDR3 DNA sequence: TGTGCCAGCAGCCTCGACAGGGATAGGGTCGCCTACGAGCAGTACTTC.

The V and J genes are TRBV11-2 and TRBJ2-2, with D maybe TRBD2 (6 bases). CDR1 is SGHAT and CDR2 is FQNNGV in the germline V gene. V was shortened by 5 bases and J by 6 bases, with 19 bases between the two germline ends. CDR3 length: 16 amino acids. The chain's CDR3 is CASSPLQEGRPGELFF. In DNA form, the CDR3 reads TGTGCCAGCAGCCCCTTACAGGAGGGGCGGCCCGGGGAGCTGTTTTTT.

The chain couples TRBV13 to TRBJ1-2; D not certain. V was cut by 3 bases and J by 3 bases, with 11 bases left in between. The CDR3 spans 14 residues. Germline-derived CDR1 and CDR2 are PRHDT and FYEKMQ (reference sequence). The CDR3, as DNA: TGTGCCAGCAGCTTTAAGACGGAGGACTATGGCTACACCTTC. Protein: CASSFKTEDYGYTF.

The chain uses TRBV5-1 and TRBJ1-4, with TRBD1 as a possible D gene (5 bases). This CDR3 spans 16 amino acids. V was pared by 4 bases and J by 1 base, with 14 bases between. CDR1 and CDR2 from the germline V gene are SGHRS and YFSETQ. CDR3 region: CASSLPGVGTNEKLFF. In DNA form, the CDR3 reads TGCGCCAGCAGCCTCCCGGGGGTAGGAACTAATGAAAAACTGTTTTTT.

The chain has TRBV25-1 and TRBJ2-3, with 8 bases aligning to TRBD2. Germline V gene lookup returns CDR1 MGHDK and CDR2 SYGVNS. CDR3 length equals 14 residues. Germline trimming cut 4 bases from V and 4 bases from J; bases unmatched to any gene: 4. CDR3 DNA sequence: TGTGCCAGCAGTGCGGGACTAGGTGCAGATACGCAGTATTTT. This encodes CASSAGLGADTQYF.

The CDR3 loop is CASSASGTGGRGYTF. The CDR3 nucleotides are TGTGCCAGCAGCGCCTCCGGGACAGGGGGCCGCGGCTACACCTTC. This chain links TRBV9 with TRBJ1-2; 12 nucleotides agree with TRBD1. The CDR3 consists of 15 residues. With V trimmed by 3 bases and J by 8 bases, 8 bases remained unmatched. Germline V gene sequence: CDR1 SGDLS, CDR2 YYNGEE.

The chain couples TRBV2 to TRBJ1-6, with D unresolved. Germline V gene lookup returns CDR1 SNHLY and CDR2 FYNNEI. The CDR3 runs 15 residues. V dropped 1 base and J dropped 7 bases, with 11 bases sitting between them. The CDR3: CASSEGAAGNSPLHF. The CDR3 region has the DNA TGTGCCAGCAGTGAAGGGGCGGCGGGGAATTCACCCCTCCACTTT.

The chain joins TRBV27 to TRBJ1-4; no definite D call. V was pared by 5 bases and J by 8 bases, with 15 bases between. Germline V gives CDR1 MNHEY, CDR2 SMNVEV (reference sequence). CDR3 length equals 14 residues. The CDR3 protein is CASSTAQLREKLFF. The CDR3 bases are TGTGCCAGCAGTACAGCCCAGCTTCGCGAAAAACTGTTTTTT.

The V and J genes are TRBV18 and TRBJ1-1, with TRBD1 identical over 8 bases. J was trimmed by 3 bases and V by 1 base; bases with no gene match: 16. This CDR3 contains 19 residues. Germline V CDR1 and CDR2: KGHSH, LQKENI. The CDR3 nucleotides are TGTGCCAGCTCACCACAGCTTAAGAATCTGGACAGGGCGTACACTGAAGCTTTCTTT. The encoded protein is CASSPQLKNLDRAYTEAFF.

The rearrangement joins TRBV11-2 to TRBJ2-7; D perhaps matches TRBD2 (6 bases). There are 17 residues in the CDR3. V dropped 1 base and J dropped 3 bases, with 19 bases sitting between them. Germline values: CDR1 SGHAT, CDR2 FQNNGV. The CDR3 reads CASSLGGRVAGNYEQYF. The CDR3 nucleotides read TGTGCCAGCAGCTTAGGGGGCAGGGTCGCGGGAAACTACGAGCAGTACTTC.

The V and J genes are TRBV9 and TRBJ1-6; no clear D gene. The CDR3 has 16 residues. Germline V gene data show CDR1 as SGDLS and CDR2 as YYNGEE. V lost 0 bases, J lost 0 bases, and 7 bases lay in between. CDR3 sequence reads: CASSVGHNSYNSPLHF. CDR3 nucleotides: TGTGCCAGCAGCGTAGGTCACAACTCCTATAATTCACCCCTCCACTTT.

For the CDR3, the DNA is TGTGCCAGCAGCCGGACAAGTAGTAGGGACGAGCAGTACTTC. Protein: CASSRTSSRDEQYF. This chain links TRBV13 with TRBJ2-7, with a possible D match to TRBD1 (5 bases). This CDR3 region has 14 residues. V was shortened by 5 bases and J by 5 bases, with 16 bases between the two germline ends. The germline CDR1 and CDR2 sequences are PRHDT and FYEKMQ (reference sequence).

V usage is TRBV6-4 and J usage is TRBJ1-4; D might be TRBD1 (5 bases). Trimming shortened V by 0 bases and J by 4 bases, and 12 bases separated the two germline ends. This CDR3 is built from 16 residues. CDR1 is MRHNA, CDR2 SNTAGT, per germline. Here the CDR3 reads CASSDSGHRLNEKLFF. The CDR3 DNA reads as TGTGCCAGCAGTGACTCGGGGCATAGGCTTAATGAAAAACTGTTTTTT.

This clone was seen a single time. The CDR3: CATKTGGDGYTF. The CDR3 nucleotides are TGTGCCACGAAAACAGGGGGCGATGGCTACACCTTC. This chain joins TRBV27 and TRBJ1-2, with 9 bases lining up with TRBD1. The germline CDR1 and CDR2 sequences are MNHEY and SMNVEV (reference sequence). The V gene end was trimmed by 10 bases and the J gene end by 6 bases; junction bases not matched to a gene: 6. The CDR3 contains 12 residues.

This chain joins TRBV6-5 and TRBJ1-2, with D possibly being TRBD1 (5 bases). V lost 4 bases, J lost 4 bases, and 16 bases lay in between. The CDR3 covers 15 residues. Germline V gene data show CDR1 as MNHEY and CDR2 as SVGAGI. The CDR3 loop is CASSLTELGGYGYTF. The CDR3 DNA sequence: TGTGCCAGCAGTTTGACAGAACTCGGCGGCTATGGCTACACCTTC.

This chain uses TRBV11-2 with TRBJ2-7, with 8 bases aligning to TRBD1. Germline values: CDR1 SGHAT, CDR2 FQNNGV. The CDR3 is 13 amino acids. Germline trimming cut 5 bases from V and 5 bases from J; bases unmatched to any gene: 5. CDR3 nucleotides: TGTGCCAGCAGCCCGGACAGGGCCCACGAGCAGTACTTC. It is translated as CASSPDRAHEQYF. The variable domain in full, with the rest retrieved from reference TRBV11-2 and TRBJ2-7, is EAGVAQSPRYKIIEKRQSVAFWCNPISGHATLYWYQQILGQGPKLLIQFQNNGVVDDSQLPKDRFSAERLKGVDSTLKIQPAKLEDSAVYLCASSPDRAHEQYFGPGTRLTVT.

The rearrangement uses TRBV21-1 and TRBJ1-4; the D call of TRBD1 is as the table states it, not checked on the DNA. TRBV21-1 is recorded as a pseudogene. This CDR3 has 16 amino acids. CDR3 sequence: CASSKASGPTNEKLFF. CDR3 DNA: TGTGCCAGCAGCAAAGCCTCAGGGCCTACTAATGAAAAACTGTTTTTT.